This TCR beta chain comes out of a study of blood T cell repertoires in COVID-19. At the level of the study: PBMCs, B-cell-depleted T cells, or T cells were the source of the cDNA or gDNA that made up the material.

Source study methods: Reference gene primer amplification gave nucleated cell count estimates. Assay used: immunoSEQ multiplex PCR; TCRdb lists only in-frame clones, some missing. The D gene and trimming were derived from the DNA, and the V and J assignments and clone size from that table. The sample lists over 200,000 clones; about 87% were seen once. Adults between roughly 18 and 95 years of age took part from more than 20 US areas. Cohorts were based on clinical histories the participants reported. The sequenced material came from PBMCs or T cells enriched from blood (not recorded which). This receptor was identified in a woman between 40 and 50 years old with acute COVID-19.

The CDR3 DNA sequence: TGTGCCAGCTCATTGGACACCTCTGGAAACACCATATATTTT. Translation: CASSLDTSGNTIYF. The V and J genes are TRBV18 and TRBJ1-3, with a possible D match to TRBD1 (5 bases). V lost 5 bases to trimming and J lost 0 bases, with 8 bases between them. The CDR3 loop spans 14 amino acids. Germline CDR1 KGHSH, CDR2 LQKENI.